The next 15 T cell receptor beta chains were all read from a single sample in a study of blood T cell repertoires in COVID-19. The assay was immunoSEQ multiplex PCR, and TCRdb's table has in-frame clones only and misses some. The sample has a few hundred thousand clones; around four fifths are singletons. Sequencing was carried out using peripheral blood. Every receptor here comes from a man between 60 and 75 years old who had recovered from COVID-19.

V gene TRBV2 combines with J gene TRBJ2-1; 11 positions agree with TRBD2. The CDR3 is 15 amino acids. CDR1 and CDR2 from the germline V gene are SNHLY and FYNNEI. V shed 6 bases, J shed 1 base, and the junction held 2 bases outside the gene matches. The CDR3: CASRGTSGSYNEQFF. The DNA of the CDR3 is TGTGCCAGCAGGGGGACTAGCGGATCCTACAATGAGCAGTTCTTC.

This clone was seen a few times. This chain joins TRBV7-2 and TRBJ1-1; perhaps TRBD1 as D (5 bases). The V gene's germline CDR1 is SGHTA and CDR2 FQGNSA. CDR3 length: 14 amino acids. Trimming shortened V by 2 bases and J by 1 base, and 8 bases separated the two germline ends. CDR3 nucleotides: TGTGCCAGCAGCTTAATCAGGGAGAACACTGAAGCTTTCTTT. It translates to CASSLIRENTEAFF.

Written as DNA, the CDR3 is TGTGCCAGCAGCGCTTCCGTCTCTGGAAACACCATATATTTT. Amino acid sequence: CASSASVSGNTIYF. The chain uses TRBV9 and TRBJ1-3, with unresolved D. The length of the CDR3 is 14 residues. Germline CDR1 reads SGDLS; CDR2 reads YYNGEE. With 3 bases removed from V and 0 bases from J, the gap between germline ends came to 7 bases.

The CDR3 DNA sequence: TGCGCCAGCAGCTTGGGGGGACAGGGTTTCTCCTACGAGCAGTACTTC. This sequence encodes CASSLGGQGFSYEQYF. This chain uses TRBV5-1 with TRBJ2-7; the match to TRBD1 covers 9 bases. This CDR3 comprises 16 residues. V lost 0 bases to trimming and J lost 0 bases; unmatched junction nucleotides: 4. Germline CDR1 and CDR2: SGHRS and YFSETQ.

This chain connects TRBV6-5 to TRBJ2-7, with 7 bases identical to TRBD1. The CDR3 spans 14 residues. Germline V gene data show CDR1 as MNHEY and CDR2 as SVGAGI. V was clipped by 4 bases and J by 5 bases; unmatched bases: 8. The DNA of the CDR3 is TGTGCCAGCAGTTCTAACAGGGGAGTAGACGAGCAGTACTTC. Translation: CASSSNRGVDEQYF.

The chain joins TRBV2 to TRBJ1-5; 8 bases are a match to TRBD1. This CDR3 is built from 13 residues. Trimming took 6 bases from V and 8 from J; bases not matched to a gene: 6. The germline gives CDR1 SNHLY, CDR2 FYNNEI. As DNA, the CDR3 is TGTGCCAGCAGCCGACAGGGGTTGGAGCCCCAGCATTTT. Protein: CASSRQGLEPQHF.

The table lists this clone with a count of one. The chain links TRBV12-3 or TRBV12-4 to TRBJ1-2, with D possibly TRBD1 on 5 matching bases. Trimming left V 3 bases short and J 4 bases short, with 9 bases between. The CDR3 covers 13 residues. CDR3 nucleotides: TGTGCCAGCAGTTTGGGGGGTGGCTATGGCTACACCTTC. Protein sequence: CASSLGGGYGYTF.

The chain couples TRBV5-1 to TRBJ2-3; 9 nucleotides match TRBD2. From germline, CDR1 is SGHRS and CDR2 YFSETQ. The CDR3 covers 15 residues. J was trimmed by 4 bases and V by 4 bases; bases with no gene match: 7. The CDR3 region is CASSPGLATPDTQYF. The CDR3 DNA is TGCGCCAGCAGCCCTGGACTAGCGACTCCAGATACGCAGTATTTT.

The chain joins TRBV2 to TRBJ1-6; D is unclear. Germline loops: CDR1 SNHLY, CDR2 FYNNEI. The CDR3 is 14 residues long. V was shortened by 6 bases and J by 8 bases, with 14 bases between the two germline ends. The CDR3 DNA reads as TGTGCCAGCAGGGTACAGCTGTCGGATTCACCCCTCCACTTT. It is translated as CASRVQLSDSPLHF. Combining the CDR3 with reference TRBV2 and TRBJ1-6 gives the whole variable domain EPEVTQTPSHQVTQMGQEVILRCVPISNHLYFYWYRQILGQKVEFLVSFYNNEISEKSEIFDDQFSVERPDGSNFTLKIRSTKLEDSAMYFCASRVQLSDSPLHFGNGTRLTVT.

This clone has just a few counts. V usage is TRBV5-1 and J usage is TRBJ2-7, with unresolved D. Germline V lookup: CDR1 SGHRS, CDR2 YFSETQ. The CDR3 length is 14 residues. Trimming stripped 4 bases from V and 1 base from J, with 12 bases between. CDR3 DNA sequence: TGCGCCAGCAGCCTTCTAGAGGAATCCTACGAGCAGTACTTC. It translates to CASSLLEESYEQYF.

This clone appeared a few times. The V call is TRBV27, the J call TRBJ2-1; 10 bases are a match to TRBD2. J was trimmed by 6 bases and V by 1 base; bases with no gene match: 0. CDR1 and CDR2 (germline): MNHEY, SMNVEV (reference sequence). CDR3 length: 14 residues. CDR3 sequence: CASSLLAGGNEQFF. CDR3 nucleotides: TGTGCCAGCAGTTTATTAGCGGGAGGCAATGAGCAGTTCTTC.

This clone has only one observation. The chain carries TRBV18 and TRBJ1-2; no reliable D call. This CDR3 spans 13 amino acids. Germline V gene sequence: CDR1 KGHSH, CDR2 LQKENI. The V and J ends lost 2 bases and 3 bases respectively, with 7 bases between them. CDR3 residues: CASSPKRDYGYTF. The CDR3 nucleotides are TGTGCCAGCTCACCAAAGAGGGACTATGGCTACACCTTC.

The chain uses TRBV2 and TRBJ1-2; 7 bases match TRBD1. CDR3 length equals 15 residues. CDR1 and CDR2 from the germline V gene are SNHLY and FYNNEI. With V trimmed by 3 bases and J by 0 bases, 4 bases remained unmatched. The CDR3 coding sequence is TGTGCCAGCAGTGAGTCCAGGGGGTCTAACTATGGCTACACCTTC. Amino acids: CASSESRGSNYGYTF.

This clone has just one count. The chain couples TRBV19 to TRBJ1-1; D possibly corresponds to TRBD1 (5 bases). There are 15 residues in the CDR3. V lost 2 bases and J lost 1, with 11 bases in between. The germline CDR1 and CDR2 sequences are LNHDA and SQIVND (reference sequence). CDR3 sequence: CASSIPGGANTEAFF. Here the CDR3 DNA reads TGTGCCAGTAGTATACCCGGGGGAGCGAACACTGAAGCTTTCTTT.

The chain recombines TRBV6-2 or TRBV6-3 with TRBJ1-5; tentative D call: TRBD1 (5 bases). Germline values: CDR1 MNHEY, CDR2 SVGEGT. The length of the CDR3 is 15 residues. Trimming pared 4 bases from V and 6 bases from J, leaving 16 bases between. CDR3 region: CASSSQGRLGQPQHF. The CDR3, as DNA: TGTGCCAGCAGTTCCCAGGGTCGGCTTGGTCAGCCCCAGCATTTT.